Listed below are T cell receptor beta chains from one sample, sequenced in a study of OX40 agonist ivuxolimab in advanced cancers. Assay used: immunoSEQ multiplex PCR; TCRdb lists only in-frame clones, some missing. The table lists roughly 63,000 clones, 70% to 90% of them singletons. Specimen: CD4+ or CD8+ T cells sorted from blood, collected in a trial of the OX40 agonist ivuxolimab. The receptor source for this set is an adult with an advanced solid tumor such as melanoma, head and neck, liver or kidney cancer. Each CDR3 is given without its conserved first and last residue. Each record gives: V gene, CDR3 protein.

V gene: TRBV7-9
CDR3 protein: ASSPRGTYEQY

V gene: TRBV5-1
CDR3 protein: ASSIGQENTEAF

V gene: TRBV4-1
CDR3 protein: ASSQTLTSYEQY

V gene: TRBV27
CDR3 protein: ASSPFDRNTEAF

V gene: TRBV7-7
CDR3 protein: ASSFHDTDTQY

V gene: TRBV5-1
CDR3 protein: ASSLRGDGTQY

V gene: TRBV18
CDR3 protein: ASSASRTEAF

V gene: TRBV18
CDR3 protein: ASSPKGVGTEAF

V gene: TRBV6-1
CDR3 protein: ASSTFNYGYT

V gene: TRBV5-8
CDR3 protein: ASSSQYGYT

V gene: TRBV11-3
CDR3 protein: ASSLGRGADVTDTQY

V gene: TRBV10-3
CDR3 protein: AISGTSGVTSTDTQY

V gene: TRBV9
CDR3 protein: ASSFRQGGNYGYT

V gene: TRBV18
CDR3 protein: ASSPANSPLH

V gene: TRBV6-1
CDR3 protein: ASSVTGLVVTQY

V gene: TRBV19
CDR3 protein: ASSMGRFGLYEQY

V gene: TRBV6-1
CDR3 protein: ASLISDRAW

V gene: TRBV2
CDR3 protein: ASSVAVAYGYT

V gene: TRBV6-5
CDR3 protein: ASSYSISALEQY

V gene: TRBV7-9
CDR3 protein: ASSLTGLNTEAF

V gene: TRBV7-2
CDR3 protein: ASSLTYVGPTYGYT

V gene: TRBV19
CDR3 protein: ASSILPVASGQETQY

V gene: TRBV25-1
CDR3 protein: ASSEPGGGYGYT

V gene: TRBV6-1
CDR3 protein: ATMTGPYEQY

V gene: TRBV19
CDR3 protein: ATAGLAGTDTQY

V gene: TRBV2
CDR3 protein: ASSGSLLNQPQH

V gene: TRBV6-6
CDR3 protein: ASSYTPGQGTDTT

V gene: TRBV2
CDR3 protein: ASYRDDEQY

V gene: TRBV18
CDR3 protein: ASSTWEDSYGYT

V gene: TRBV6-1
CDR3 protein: ASSEAKGGRRESL

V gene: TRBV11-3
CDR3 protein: ASSLGTGAGETQY

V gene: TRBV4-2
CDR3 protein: ASSQPHGTLLGDTEAF

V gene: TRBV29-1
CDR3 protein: SVVWGGVNTEAF

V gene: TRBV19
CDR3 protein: ASSMKAGGYNEQF

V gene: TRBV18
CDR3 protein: ASSPLMTGNNEQF

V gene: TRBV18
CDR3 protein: ASSLIAGGSTDTQY

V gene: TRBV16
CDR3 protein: ASSQSAGGRENEQF

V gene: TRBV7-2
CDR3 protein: ASSPSGANVLT

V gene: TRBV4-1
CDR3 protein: ASSQDRVDYGYT

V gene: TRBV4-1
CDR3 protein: ASRRDRATTNEKLF

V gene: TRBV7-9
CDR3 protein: ASSLYPGQGGETQY

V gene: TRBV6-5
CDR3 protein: ASRRQGAPYEQY

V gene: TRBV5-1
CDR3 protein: ASSKDSSYT

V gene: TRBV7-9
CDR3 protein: ASSPGTGNQPQH

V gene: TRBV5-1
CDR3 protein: ASSLAGGDGNTEAF

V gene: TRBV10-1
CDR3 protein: ASSESGGRLDTQY

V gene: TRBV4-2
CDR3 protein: ASSQVGGPQETQY

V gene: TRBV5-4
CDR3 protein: ASSIGHLSGANVLT

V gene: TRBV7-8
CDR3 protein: ASSARDRFNEKLF

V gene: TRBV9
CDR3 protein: ASSVVGAPTSGNTIY

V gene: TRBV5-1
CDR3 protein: ASSFWTANNSPLH

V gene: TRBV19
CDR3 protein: ASSYRGDTQY

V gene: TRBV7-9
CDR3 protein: ASSLLGVNTEAF